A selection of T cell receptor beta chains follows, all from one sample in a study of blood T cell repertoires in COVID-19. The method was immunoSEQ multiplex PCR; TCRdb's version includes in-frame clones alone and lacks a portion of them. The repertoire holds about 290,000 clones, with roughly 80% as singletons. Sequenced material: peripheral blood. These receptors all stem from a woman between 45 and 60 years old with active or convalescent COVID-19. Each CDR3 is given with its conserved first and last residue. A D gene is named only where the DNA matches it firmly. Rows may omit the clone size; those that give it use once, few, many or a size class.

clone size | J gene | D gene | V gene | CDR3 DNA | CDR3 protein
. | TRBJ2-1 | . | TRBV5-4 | TGTGCCAGCAGCTTCCCTCCTGTGAATGAGCAGTTCTTC | CASSFPPVNEQFF
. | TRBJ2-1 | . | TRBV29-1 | TGCAGCGTTGTCGGTCAGGGCTCCTACAATGAGCAGTTCTTC | CSVVGQGSYNEQFF
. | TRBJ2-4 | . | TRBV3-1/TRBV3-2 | TGTGCCAGCAGCCATCGGGACTCACTAGCCAAAAACATTCAGTACTTC | CASSHRDSLAKNIQYF
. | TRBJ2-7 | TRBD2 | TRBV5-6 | TGTGCCAGCAGCTTGTATCTTTTGACTAGCGGCGGACTCTCCTACGAGCAGTACTTC | CASSLYLLTSGGLSYEQYF
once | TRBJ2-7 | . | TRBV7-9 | TGTGCCAGCAGCTTAGGGAGTACTAACTCGTTTTTGCAGTACTTC | CASSLGSTNSFLQYF
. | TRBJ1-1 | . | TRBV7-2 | TGTGCCAGCAGCTTAGAGGGGGACACTGAAGCTTTCTTT | CASSLEGDTEAFF
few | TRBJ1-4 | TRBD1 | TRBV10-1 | TGCGCCAGCCAAAGCGGGGACAGGGGTGTTCGGGGGGAAAAACTGTTTTTT | CASQSGDRGVRGEKLFF
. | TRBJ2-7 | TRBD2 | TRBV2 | TGTGCCAGCAGGCTAGCGGATACCCCTAACGAGCAGTACTTC | CASRLADTPNEQYF
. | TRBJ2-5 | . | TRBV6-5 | TGTGCCAGCAGGCGATCGAGGCAGTGGGAGACCCAGTACTTC | CASRRSRQWETQYF
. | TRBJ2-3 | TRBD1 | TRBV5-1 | TGCGCCAGCAGCTTGGCGGCGGACAGGTCCACAGATACGCAGTATTTT | CASSLAADRSTDTQYF
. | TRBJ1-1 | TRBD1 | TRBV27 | TGTGCCAGCAGACCCCTGCCACAGGGGAAAGGAGGGAACACTGAAGCTTTCTTT | CASRPLPQGKGGNTEAFF
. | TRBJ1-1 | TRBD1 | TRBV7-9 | TGTGCCAGCAGCGTCCGGGACAGGGCCCCCACTGAAGCTTTCTTT | CASSVRDRAPTEAFF
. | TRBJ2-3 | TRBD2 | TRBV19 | TGTGCCAGTAGTAGAGATCGACTAGCGGGATCCACAGATACGCAGTATTTT | CASSRDRLAGSTDTQYF
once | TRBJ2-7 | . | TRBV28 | TGTGCCAGCAGACGGGGACTCCAGAGCTCCTACGAGCAGTACTTC | CASRRGLQSSYEQYF
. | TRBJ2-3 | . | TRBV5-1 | TGCGCCAGCAGCTTGGGAGGGAGTCGAACAGATACGCAGTATTTT | CASSLGGSRTDTQYF
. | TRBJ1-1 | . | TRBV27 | TGTGCCAGCAGTTTAAAGGCAGGATGGACTGAAGCTTTCTTT | CASSLKAGWTEAFF
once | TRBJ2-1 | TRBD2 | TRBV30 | TGTGCCTGGAGTGTACGGGTGCGGGAGGGCCCCGGACGCTCCTACAATGAGCAGTTCTTC | CAWSVRVREGPGRSYNEQFF
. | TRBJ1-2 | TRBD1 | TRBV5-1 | TGCGCCAGCAGCTTGGTTGACAGGGTTGCTGGCTACACCTTC | CASSLVDRVAGYTF
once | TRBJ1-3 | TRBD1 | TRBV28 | TGTGCCAGCACAGGGGGCACTGGAAACACCATATATTTT | CASTGGTGNTIYF
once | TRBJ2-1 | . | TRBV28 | TGTGCCAGCAGTCCGACTAGCTCCTACAATGAGCAGTTCTTC | CASSPTSSYNEQFF
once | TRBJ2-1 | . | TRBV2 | TGTGCCAGCCGAGACAATCCCTACAATGAGCAGTTCTTC | CASRDNPYNEQFF
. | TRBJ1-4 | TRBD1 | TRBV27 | TGTGCCAGCAGTATTTTCAGGGGGCTAGGCGAAAAACTGTTTTTT | CASSIFRGLGEKLFF
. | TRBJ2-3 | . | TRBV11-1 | TGTGCCAGCAGCTCGACGGACGGAGGAGATACGCAGTATTTT | CASSSTDGGDTQYF
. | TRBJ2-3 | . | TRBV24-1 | TGTGCCACCAGTGATTACGCCAGGACGGGAGTAGATACGCAGTATTTT | CATSDYARTGVDTQYF